The 4 T cell receptor beta chains presented below share a single source sample, sequenced in a study of identical twins. TCRdb re-called the 5' RACE reads with MiXCR, one entry per CDR3 protein. The sample comprises 150,000 or so distinct CDR3 sequences, under 4.5% of which are singletons, and 7.5% to 8.5% rests with the top ten. The sequencing sample was made of memory T cells sorted from blood. These receptors all come from a man younger than 35 in good health.

Only a few counts were recorded for this clonotype. The chain carries TRBV19 and TRBJ2-2; D is uncertain. CDR1 is LNHDA and CDR2 is SQIVND in the germline V gene (reference sequence). The CDR3 is 14 amino acids. V lost 5 bases and J 0 bases, leaving 7 bases between the germline ends. The CDR3 sequence is CASSPQANTGELFF. CDR3 sequence (DNA): TGTGCCAGTAGTCCTCAAGCGAACACCGGGGAGCTGTTTTTT. Complete variable domain (other parts from reference TRBV19 and TRBJ2-2): DGGITQSPKYLFRKEGQNVTLSCEQNLNHDAMYWYRQDPGQGLRLIYYSQIVNDFQKGDIAEGYSVSREKKESFPLTVTSAQKNPTAFYLCASSPQANTGELFFGEGSRLTVL.

This clonotype was detected ten times or more. The V call is TRBV20-1, the J call TRBJ1-5; 7 bases are shared with TRBD1. Losses at the gene ends were 3 bases for V and 2 bases for J; bases not matched to a gene: 4. Germline CDR1 and CDR2: DFQATT and SNEGSKA (reference sequence). The CDR3 sequence is 14 residues long. CDR3 amino acids: CSASGTVGNQPQHF. Here the CDR3 DNA reads TGCAGTGCTAGCGGGACAGTGGGCAATCAGCCCCAGCATTTT.

This clonotype was seen many times. This chain joins TRBV28 and TRBJ2-7; D is uncertain. This CDR3 contains 14 residues. Per germline, CDR1 MDHEN and CDR2 SYDVKM. V was pared by 5 bases and J by 4 bases, with 15 bases between. Here the CDR3 DNA reads TGTGCCAGCAGTCCCGGTGGTAGGAGTTACGAGCAGTACTTC. Protein: CASSPGGRSYEQYF.

This clonotype was detected ten times or more. V is TRBV7-2 and J is TRBJ2-1; D may match TRBD1 or TRBD2 (5 bases each). V lost 8 bases and J 6 bases, leaving 17 bases between the germline ends. CDR1 is SGHTA and CDR2 is FQGNSA in the germline V gene. The CDR3 is made up of 14 amino acids. CDR3 residues: CASGLSGTTNEQFF. The CDR3 coding sequence is TGTGCCAGCGGGCTGTCGGGGACCACCAATGAGCAGTTCTTC.